Here is one TCR beta chain with its context. Its target is not known. The sample belongs to a study of T cells in Graves' hyperthyroidism and ophthalmopathy. Findings of the study overall: Separation of ophthalmopathy from stable hyperthyroidism was achieved by a 13 V-J model. Within blood appeared most thyroid clonotypes that had expanded above 0.001.

Investigators excluded patients with uncontrolled infection, other autoimmune disease, pregnancy or lactation. Clinicians diagnosed patients from clinical symptoms, serum thyroxine and TRAb, thyroid ultrasound and orbital computed tomography. The investigators amplified TCR beta CDR3 regions from RNA transcripts. TCR CDR3 regions were first amplified by RT-PCR with HTBI primers. TCRdb reprocessed the multiplex PCR reads with MiXCR, giving one entry per CDR3 protein. The sample consists of 550,000 to 600,000 distinct CDR3 sequences, roughly 50% of them appearing once. From germline, CDR1 is GTSNPN and CDR2 SVGIG (reference sequence). The CDR3 runs to 14 residues. V was pared by 3 bases and J by 5 bases, with 6 bases of the junction left unmatched.

The sample comprised peripheral blood or thyroid tissue (not recorded which). The gene calls are TRBV30 and TRBJ2-3; 9 nucleotides match TRBD2. The TCR comes from an adult woman with Graves' disease, either hyperthyroidism or ophthalmopathy (not recorded which). DNA for the CDR3: TGTGCCTGGAGAGGCGGGAGGGCCCAAGATACGCAGTATTTT. Translating it yields CAWRGGRAQDTQYF.